The 15 T cell receptor beta chains in this list originate from one sample, sequenced in a study of blood T cell repertoires in COVID-19. Using immunoSEQ multiplex PCR, the repertoire was profiled, and TCRdb retains in-frame clones only, with some absent. This sample has approximately 65,000 clones, with just over 85% found just once. The sequencing sample was made of peripheral blood. The source is a man aged 50 to 59 with acute or convalescent COVID-19.

This sequence joins TRBV30 and TRBJ1-2; no firm D call. Trimming shortened V by 5 bases and J by 4 bases, and 14 bases separated the two germline ends. Germline-derived CDR1 and CDR2 are GTSNPN and SVGIG (reference sequence). The CDR3 spans 13 residues. CDR3 residues: CAWERSSIYGYTF. The CDR3, as DNA: TGTGCCTGGGAGCGATCGAGCATCTATGGCTACACCTTC.

Details on this clone: At one boundary the junction diverges from the germline segment, which might be a read error. DNA of the CDR3: TGTGCCAGCAGGGAAGGCGGTGGGAATGAAAAACTGTTTTTT. It codes for CASREGGGNEKLFF. The J gene is TRBJ1-4, the V gene TRBV2; D is unresolved. This CDR3 has 14 residues. Germline loops: CDR1 SNHLY, CDR2 FYNNEI.

V is TRBV9 and J is TRBJ1-1; the D is unclear. V was clipped by 4 bases and J by 5 bases, with 18 bases between them. The V gene's germline CDR1 is SGDLS and CDR2 YYNGEE. The CDR3 length is 15 residues. The CDR3 spells CASSPKAARVTEAFF. The CDR3 nucleotides read TGTGCCAGCAGCCCCAAGGCAGCGAGGGTGACTGAAGCTTTCTTT. The complete variable domain, with remaining parts taken from reference TRBV9 and TRBJ1-1, reads DSGVTQTPKHLITATGQRVTLRCSPRSGDLSVYWYQQSLDQGLQFLIQYYNGEERAKGNILERFSAQQFPDLHSELNLSSLELGDSALYFCASSPKAARVTEAFFGQGTRLTVV.

V gene TRBV6-2 or TRBV6-3 combines with J gene TRBJ1-6; tentatively, D is TRBD1 (5 bases). V lost 5 bases and J 8 bases, leaving 13 bases between the germline ends. This CDR3 has 14 residues. Germline V gives CDR1 MNHEY, CDR2 SVGEGT. Written as DNA, the CDR3 is TGTGCCAGCAGTCGGGACTCTTTCCATTCACCCCTCCACTTT. Amino acid sequence: CASSRDSFHSPLHF.

This clone was seen a few times. V and J are TRBV5-4 and TRBJ2-7; the match to TRBD2 covers 7 bases. The V segment lost 4 bases and the J segment 2 bases; nucleotides outside the gene matches: 3. This CDR3 has 13 amino acids. Looked up from germline, CDR1 is SGHNT and CDR2 is YYREEE (reference sequence). CDR3: CASSVGGTYEQYF. The CDR3 nucleotides read TGTGCCAGCAGCGTCGGGGGGACCTACGAGCAGTACTTC.

The chain is built from TRBV4-1 and TRBJ1-3, with 7 bases matching TRBD1. The CDR3 length is 15 residues. The germline CDR1 and CDR2 sequences are MGHRA and YSYEKL. The ends lost 6 bases at V and 0 bases at J; junction bases unmatched: 5. CDR3 bases: TGCGCCAGCAGTCAGACAGGGAACTCTGGAAACACCATATATTTT. Its protein is CASSQTGNSGNTIYF.

This clone was recorded once. The chain joins TRBV18 to TRBJ1-1; D may be TRBD1 (5 bases). The CDR3 is 14 amino acids. V was pared by 3 bases and J by 0 bases, with 8 bases between. Looked up from germline, CDR1 is KGHSH and CDR2 is LQKENI. CDR3 DNA: TGTGCCAGCTCACCGGACATAATGAACACTGAAGCTTTCTTT. It translates to CASSPDIMNTEAFF.

This chain connects TRBV30 to TRBJ2-1; 12 bases are a match to TRBD2. CDR3 size: 14 residues. CDR1 is GTSNPN, CDR2 SVGIG, per germline (reference sequence). Trimming cost V 3 bases and J 10 bases; bases outside gene matches: 7. This CDR3 reads CAWRLAGGFGEQFF. The CDR3 nucleotides are TGTGCCTGGAGACTAGCGGGGGGCTTCGGAGAGCAGTTCTTC.

V is TRBV19 and J is TRBJ2-2; 14 bases match TRBD2. The CDR3 is 21 amino acids. Per germline, CDR1 LNHDA and CDR2 SQIVND (reference sequence). V shed 3 bases, J shed 0 bases, and the junction held 12 bases outside the gene matches. The CDR3 DNA reads as TGTGCCAGTAGTATTTGGCCCGGACTAGCGGGGGGTGGGGCGAACACCGGGGAGCTGTTTTTT. Its translation is CASSIWPGLAGGGANTGELFF.

The genes are TRBV5-1 and TRBJ1-1; D not resolved. This CDR3 has 13 amino acids. Per the germline V gene, CDR1 is SGHRS and CDR2 is YFSETQ. The germline V and J ends were trimmed by 5 bases and 3 bases, with 11 bases remaining between them. CDR3 in amino acids: CASRTSADTEAFF. Written as DNA, the CDR3 is TGCGCCAGCAGGACCTCGGCGGACACTGAAGCTTTCTTT.

The rearrangement uses TRBV5-1 and TRBJ2-7, with 7 bases matching TRBD2. The germline gives CDR1 SGHRS, CDR2 YFSETQ. The J segment lost 0 bases and the V segment lost 7 bases, leaving 10 bases of the junction unmatched. The CDR3 covers 15 residues. The CDR3 DNA sequence: TGCGCCAGCTCCCCTATCAGCGGGGCCTCCTACGAGCAGTACTTC. It translates to CASSPISGASYEQYF. Filled out from reference TRBV5-1 and TRBJ2-7, the complete variable domain reads KAGVTQTPRYLIKTRGQQVTLSCSPISGHRSVSWYQQTPGQGLQFLFEYFSETQRNKGNFPGRFSGRQFSNSRSEMNVSTLELGDSALYLCASSPISGASYEQYFGPGTRLTVT.

The chain employs TRBV6-1 and TRBJ1-5, with 8 bases lining up with TRBD1. J gave up 2 bases and V 4 bases, and 16 bases lay outside the gene matches. Germline V lookup: CDR1 MNHNS, CDR2 SASEGT. The CDR3 extends over 19 amino acids. The CDR3 region is CASSVGVQGVPLGNQPQHF. CDR3 DNA: TGTGCCAGCAGTGTAGGGGTACAGGGGGTCCCCCTGGGCAATCAGCCCCAGCATTTT.

The V call is TRBV24-1, the J call TRBJ2-2; 9 bases are a match to TRBD2. Germline trimming cut 1 base from V and 8 bases from J; bases unmatched to any gene: 7. This CDR3 contains 16 residues. CDR1 KGHDR and CDR2 SFDVKD come from the germline V gene. CDR3 sequence: CATSDLVPAGGGELFF. CDR3 bases: TGTGCCACCAGTGATTTAGTACCAGCGGGAGGTGGGGAGCTGTTTTTT.

The table lists this clone with a few counts. The chain combines TRBV19 with TRBJ2-3; 8 bases map to TRBD2. The CDR3 runs to 15 residues. V gave up 5 bases and J gave up 2 bases; unmatched junction bases: 6. The V gene's germline CDR1 is LNHDA and CDR2 SQIVND (reference sequence). The CDR3, as DNA: TGTGCCAGTAGTGAGGCGGGAGGTTTCACAGATACGCAGTATTTT. It codes for CASSEAGGFTDTQYF.

The chain couples TRBV7-6 to TRBJ2-3, with 15 bases that match TRBD2. CDR3 size: 20 residues. CDR1 and CDR2 (germline): SGHVS, FNYEAQ. V lost 5 bases to trimming and J lost 0 bases; unmatched junction nucleotides: 12. The CDR3 bases are TGTGCCAGCAGCCCATTTCCCCCGGGACTAGCGGGAGGAAGCACAGATACGCAGTATTTT. It yields the protein CASSPFPPGLAGGSTDTQYF.